The 18 T cell receptor beta chains below come from one sample, sequenced in a study of T cell clones after liver transplantation. Profiled with immunoSEQ multiplex PCR; TCRdb holds only in-frame clones, not every one. This sample has over 8,500 clones, with about 71% found just once. The starting material was CD4+ T cells from blood, obtained around 32 months after liver transplant. Receptors originate from a human patient who received a liver transplant. A share of the T cells may be of graft donor origin.

J is TRBJ1-5 and V is TRBV6-6, with a possible D match to TRBD1 (5 bases). V was pared by 6 bases and J by 4 bases, with 16 bases between. The CDR3 runs to 15 residues. Germline V gives CDR1 MNHNY, CDR2 SVGAGI (reference sequence). CDR3 sequence: CASRQPGTTNQPQHF. CDR3 in DNA: TGTGCCAGCAGACAACCAGGGACCACTAATCAGCCCCAGCATTTT.

V gene TRBV2 combines with J gene TRBJ2-1; D remains ambiguous. V was trimmed by 3 bases and J by 8 bases, leaving 8 bases between them. CDR1 is SNHLY, CDR2 FYNNEI, per germline. The CDR3 loop spans 12 amino acids. The CDR3 here is CASSDVPYEQFF. In DNA, the CDR3 is TGTGCCAGCAGTGATGTGCCTTATGAGCAGTTCTTC.

This clone came up once. V and J are TRBV6-1 and TRBJ2-3, with 11 nucleotides matching TRBD2. Germline V CDR1 and CDR2: MNHNS, SASEGT. Losses at the gene ends were 2 bases for V and 7 bases for J; bases not matched to a gene: 5. This CDR3 spans 15 amino acids. CDR3 loop: CASSEPLAGGYTQYF. The CDR3 DNA reads TGTGCCAGCAGTGAACCTCTAGCGGGGGGTTATACGCAGTATTTT.

The gene calls are TRBV27 and TRBJ1-1; TRBD1 matches 7 bases. Germline CDR1 is MNHEY and CDR2 is SMNVEV (reference sequence). V shed 5 bases and J 5 bases; nucleotides not matched to a gene: 8. This CDR3 comprises 14 residues. Here the CDR3 DNA reads TGTGCCAGCAGTATGACAGGGAGGGGGACTGAAGCTTTCTTT. This codes for CASSMTGRGTEAFF.

V and J are TRBV5-8 and TRBJ2-1, with TRBD1 matching over 9 bases. This CDR3 has 15 residues. V shed 5 bases and J 4 bases; nucleotides not matched to a gene: 7. The germline gives CDR1 SGHTS, CDR2 YDEGEE. The CDR3 sequence is CASREQGARYNEQFF. The CDR3 bases are TGTGCCAGCAGGGAACAGGGGGCCCGATACAATGAGCAGTTCTTC.

By sample share, this clone is medium-sized (0.01 to 0.1%). J is TRBJ2-3 and V is TRBV6-5; 12 nucleotides agree with TRBD1. V gave up 8 bases and J gave up 4 bases; unmatched junction bases: 1. Germline CDR1 is MNHEY and CDR2 is SVGAGI. This CDR3 region has 13 residues. In DNA form, the CDR3 reads TGTGCCAGCCGGGACAGGGGGCCAGATACGCAGTATTTT. It translates to CASRDRGPDTQYF.

V is TRBV7-9 and J is TRBJ2-5; 11 positions agree with TRBD2. With V trimmed by 0 bases and J by 5 bases, 5 bases remained unmatched. In germline, CDR1 is SEHNR, CDR2 FQNEAQ (reference sequence). The CDR3 totals 16 residues. CDR3 sequence reads: CASSLAQGLAAETQYF. CDR3 DNA sequence: TGTGCCAGCAGCTTAGCGCAGGGACTAGCGGCGGAGACCCAGTACTTC.

The chain couples TRBV4-2 to TRBJ1-1; 8 bases align to TRBD1. The CDR3 runs to 17 residues. Trimming took 0 bases from V and 1 from J; bases not matched to a gene: 7. Germline V gene lookup returns CDR1 LGHNA and CDR2 YNFKEQ. As DNA, the CDR3 is TGTGCCAGCAGCCAAGAACCCCCAGGGGGCGCGAACACTGAAGCTTTCTTT. Translating it yields CASSQEPPGGANTEAFF.

The V gene is TRBV6-6, the J gene TRBJ2-3; either TRBD1 or TRBD2 may fit D (5 bases each). The CDR3 has 15 amino acids. In germline, CDR1 is MNHNY, CDR2 SVGAGI (reference sequence). V lost 5 bases and J 1 base, leaving 13 bases between the germline ends. CDR3 sequence reads: CASSQLGEGTDTQYF. In DNA form, the CDR3 reads TGTGCCAGCAGTCAGTTGGGGGAAGGCACAGATACGCAGTATTTT.

This clone has just a few counts. The chain uses TRBV7-9 and TRBJ2-2; the D is unclear. Germline values: CDR1 SEHNR, CDR2 FQNEAQ (reference sequence). The CDR3 is 15 residues long. The V and J ends lost 5 bases and 6 bases respectively, with 16 bases between them. CDR3 nucleotides: TGTGCCAGCAGCCCCGGTCAGTACGGTTCCGGGGAGCTGTTTTTT. This translates into CASSPGQYGSGELFF. The whole variable domain, remainder taken from reference TRBV7-9 and TRBJ2-2, is DTGVSQNPRHKITKRGQNVTFRCDPISEHNRLYWYRQTLGQGPEFLTYFQNEAQLEKSRLLSDRFSAERPKGSFSTLEIQRTEQGDSAMYLCASSPGQYGSGELFFGEGSRLTVL.

Worth noting for this clone: A much bigger clone sits one base away, suggesting this may be a read error. The CDR3 DNA sequence: TGTGCCAGTAAGGGCTATGGCCACACCTTC. It translates to CASKGYGHTF. The V and J genes are TRBV19 and TRBJ1-2; D is unclear. CDR1 is LNHDA and CDR2 is SQIVND in the germline V gene (reference sequence). CDR3 length: 10 residues.

The chain has TRBV13 and TRBJ1-2; tentatively, D is TRBD1 (6 bases). Looked up from germline, CDR1 is PRHDT and CDR2 is FYEKMQ (reference sequence). The CDR3 loop spans 15 amino acids. Trimming took 5 bases from V and 1 from J, leaving 14 bases between them. CDR3 coding DNA: TGTGCCAGCAGCCATAAGACAGGAAATAACTATGGCTACACCTTC. The encoded protein is CASSHKTGNNYGYTF. Together with reference TRBV13 and TRBJ1-2, the CDR3 gives the full variable domain: AAGVIQSPRHLIKEKRETATLKCYPIPRHDTVYWYQQGPGQDPQFLISFYEKMQSDKGSIPDRFSAQQFSDYHSELNMSSLELGDSALYFCASSHKTGNNYGYTFGSGTRLTVV.

The V and J genes are TRBV28 and TRBJ2-1; tentatively, D is TRBD1 (6 bases). V was pared by 3 bases and J by 3 bases, with 15 bases between. The CDR3 runs to 16 residues. Per germline, CDR1 MDHEN and CDR2 SYDVKM. CDR3 loop: CASSFIGQSNYNEQFF. Here the CDR3 DNA reads TGTGCCAGCAGTTTTATAGGACAGAGTAACTACAATGAGCAGTTCTTC.

The chain couples TRBV7-9 to TRBJ1-1; no firm D call. There are 14 residues in the CDR3. From germline, CDR1 is SEHNR and CDR2 FQNEAQ (reference sequence). Trimming shortened V by 5 bases and J by 4 bases, and 14 bases separated the two germline ends. CDR3 sequence (DNA): TGTGCCAGCAGCCCTGTTTCAGAGAGCACTGAAGCTTTCTTT. This translates into CASSPVSESTEAFF.

In its sample, this clone ranks as medium-sized. This chain links TRBV5-6 with TRBJ2-7; TRBD2 aligns across 12 bases. The length of the CDR3 is 18 residues. J was trimmed by 1 base and V by 3 bases; bases with no gene match: 11. The germline CDR1 and CDR2 sequences are SGHDT and YYEEEE. CDR3 in DNA: TGTGCCAGCAGCTACGTTCTAGCGGGAGGGCCGATATCCTACGAGCAGTACGTC. Encoded protein: CASSYVLAGGPISYEQYV.

The chain carries TRBV5-1 and TRBJ2-7, with a tentative D call TRBD2 (6 bases). CDR1 and CDR2 (germline): SGHRS, YFSETQ. V was pared by 5 bases and J by 2 bases, with 14 bases between. The CDR3 contains 14 residues. The CDR3 sequence is CASSPGTGAYEQYV. The CDR3, as DNA: TGCGCCAGCAGTCCAGGGACGGGGGCCTACGAGCAGTACGTC.

The chain employs TRBV13 and TRBJ1-4; tentative D call: TRBD1 (5 bases). Germline CDR1 PRHDT, CDR2 FYEKMQ (reference sequence). The CDR3 sequence is 16 residues long. V lost 3 bases and J 5 bases, leaving 16 bases between the germline ends. As DNA, the CDR3 is TGTGCCAGCAGCTTGAGGGGATGGGTCGGAAATGAAAAACTGTTTTTT. Protein sequence: CASSLRGWVGNEKLFF.

CDR3 DNA sequence: TGTGCCAGCAGTTCCCTATGGGGGGACCAAGAGACCCAGTACTTC. As protein: CASSSLWGDQETQYF. The chain recombines TRBV27 with TRBJ2-5; D is possibly TRBD2 (6 bases). V was pared by 4 bases and J by 0 bases, with 12 bases between. CDR3 length: 15 amino acids. Looked up from germline, CDR1 is MNHEY and CDR2 is SMNVEV (reference sequence).